This TCR beta chain was recorded in a study of blood T cell repertoires in COVID-19. Study-wide context: Both acute and convalescent COVID-19 samples were obtained from the United States, Italy and Spain. PBMCs, B-cell-depleted T cells, or T cells provided the cDNA or gDNA that made up the material.

Original handling: Cell counts per sample came from amplifying reference gene primers. This table comes from immunoSEQ multiplex PCR, and its TCRdb copy is limited to in-frame clones, with some not included. The DNA was the basis for D and trimming; V, J and clone size are from that table. This repertoire shows roughly 130,000 clones, roughly 85% found once; its top ten account for around 3.3%. Germline loops: CDR1 SGHVS, CDR2 FQNEAQ. The CDR3 spans 15 residues. Losses at the gene ends were 2 bases for V and 4 bases for J; bases not matched to a gene: 8. The receptor comes from a man between 60 and 75 years old with acute or convalescent COVID-19. This chain connects TRBV7-8 to TRBJ2-7; 7 nucleotides align to TRBD2. Sample: peripheral blood. The CDR3 spells CASSLSAGWEYEQYF. Here the CDR3 DNA reads TGTGCCAGCAGCTTATCAGCGGGGTGGGAGTACGAGCAGTACTTC.